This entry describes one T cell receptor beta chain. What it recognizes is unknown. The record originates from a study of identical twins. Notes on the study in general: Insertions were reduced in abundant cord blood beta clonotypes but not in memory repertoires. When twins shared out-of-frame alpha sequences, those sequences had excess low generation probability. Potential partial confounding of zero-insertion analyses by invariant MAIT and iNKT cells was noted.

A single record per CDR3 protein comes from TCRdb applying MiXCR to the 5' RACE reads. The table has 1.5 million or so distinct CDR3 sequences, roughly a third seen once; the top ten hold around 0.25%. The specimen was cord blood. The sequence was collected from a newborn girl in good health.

The CDR3 coding sequence is TGTGCCAGCTCACCAGGACTAGCGGGCCAAGATACGCAGTATTTT. Translating gives CASSPGLAGQDTQYF. The chain recombines TRBV18 with TRBJ2-3, with 11 bases lining up with TRBD2. The germline gives CDR1 KGHSH, CDR2 LQKENI. Losses at the gene ends were 2 bases for V and 5 bases for J; bases not matched to a gene: 3. This CDR3 contains 15 residues.